This passage covers 8 T cell receptor beta chains from one sample sequenced in a study of blood T cell repertoires in COVID-19. TCRdb's copy holds only in-frame clones and misses some; the assay was immunoSEQ multiplex PCR. There are more than 35,000 clones in the sample; more than 75% occur only once, and approximately 4.9% lies in the top ten. The material sequenced was peripheral blood. These receptors were taken from a human donor in a cohort sampled during active COVID-19.

The chain uses TRBV4-1 and TRBJ2-2, with D perhaps TRBD2 (5 bases). The V and J ends lost 4 bases and 3 bases respectively, with 15 bases between them. The V gene's germline CDR1 is MGHRA and CDR2 YSYEKL. The CDR3 runs 16 residues. DNA of the CDR3: TGCGCCAGCAGCCTCGGGGTGTTCAAGGACACCGGGGAGCTGTTTTTT. Translated, it gives CASSLGVFKDTGELFF.

The chain recombines TRBV19 with TRBJ1-3, with D possibly TRBD1 on 6 matching bases. Between the trimmed V and J ends, which lost 0 bases and 0 bases, there was a span of 12 bases. Germline-derived CDR1 and CDR2 are LNHDA and SQIVND (reference sequence). The CDR3 length is 17 residues. For the CDR3, the DNA is TGTGCCAGTAGTATAGAACCGGACAGCTTCTCTGGAAACACCATATATTTT. Encoded protein: CASSIEPDSFSGNTIYF.

As DNA, the CDR3 is TGTGCCAGTACGAAGCGGGCTGGTGCAGATACGCAGTATTTT. Translated, it gives CASTKRAGADTQYF. The rearrangement links TRBV19 to TRBJ2-3; perhaps TRBD2 as D (6 bases). V gave up 7 bases and J gave up 4 bases, with 15 bases separating them. From germline, CDR1 is LNHDA and CDR2 SQIVND (reference sequence). The CDR3 is 14 residues long.

This chain links TRBV11-2 with TRBJ2-1; D is uncertain. The CDR3 totals 14 residues. Trimming removed 0 bases from V and 8 bases from J, with 11 bases in between. Per germline, CDR1 SGHAT and CDR2 FQNNGV. This chain's CDR3 is CASSLEFVAHEQFF. CDR3 sequence (DNA): TGTGCCAGCAGCTTAGAATTTGTGGCCCATGAGCAGTTCTTC.

This clone has only a few counts. The chain has TRBV13 and TRBJ2-7; 9 bases match TRBD1. The CDR3 is 16 amino acids. CDR1 PRHDT and CDR2 FYEKMQ come from the germline V gene (reference sequence). V trimming: 5 bases; J trimming: 6 bases; junction bases outside the gene matches: 14. Here the CDR3 reads CASSTYGQGPEGEQYF. The DNA for the CDR3 is TGTGCCAGCAGCACCTATGGACAGGGGCCTGAGGGCGAGCAGTACTTC.

J is TRBJ1-1 and V is TRBV4-1; no reliable D call. CDR3 length equals 14 residues. Between the trimmed V and J ends, which lost 1 base and 8 bases, there was a span of 14 bases. CDR1 is MGHRA, CDR2 YSYEKL, per germline. The CDR3 is CASSQGSQAMEAFF. In nucleotides, the CDR3 is TGCGCCAGCAGCCAAGGCAGCCAAGCGATGGAAGCTTTCTTT.

The J gene is TRBJ2-1, the V gene TRBV30; perhaps TRBD1 as D (6 bases). This CDR3 contains 15 residues. V was trimmed by 2 bases and J by 0 bases, leaving 11 bases between them. Germline CDR1 and CDR2: GTSNPN and SVGIG (reference sequence). The CDR3 here is CAWSRDTSSYNEQFF. The CDR3 DNA reads as TGTGCCTGGAGTAGGGACACGAGCTCCTACAATGAGCAGTTCTTC.

The chain employs TRBV6-4 and TRBJ2-1; the D is unclear. Trimming left V 6 bases short and J 5 bases short, with 14 bases between. This CDR3 spans 14 amino acids. Germline V lookup: CDR1 MRHNA, CDR2 SNTAGT. For the CDR3, the DNA is TGTGCCAGCAGCCCCGTTGGCGACAACAATGAGCAGTTCTTC. Protein: CASSPVGDNNEQFF.